These 14 T cell receptor beta chains were sequenced from one sample in a study of blood T cell repertoires in COVID-19. TCRdb's copy holds only in-frame clones and misses some; the assay was immunoSEQ multiplex PCR. The profile shows fewer than 140,000 clones, 75% to 85% of them singletons. Sequenced input: peripheral blood. All receptors derive from a man older than 75 with COVID-19, enrolled during active disease.

This chain links TRBV6-5 with TRBJ2-7, with 9 bases identical to TRBD1. This CDR3 spans 12 amino acids. Germline V gives CDR1 MNHEY, CDR2 SVGAGI. V dropped 5 bases and J dropped 5; count of bases not matched to a gene: 1. This chain's CDR3 is CASSRTGDEQYF. The CDR3 DNA reads TGTGCCAGCAGTCGGACAGGGGACGAGCAGTACTTC.

Written as DNA, the CDR3 is TGTGCCAGCAGCCAAGTACTAGCGCCTTCTTACGAGCAGTACTTC. Encoded protein: CASSQVLAPSYEQYF. V usage is TRBV3-1 (or the pseudogene TRBV3-2) and J usage is TRBJ2-7, with 7 bases aligning to TRBD2. Germline V lookup: CDR1 LGHDT, CDR2 YNNKEL (reference sequence). The CDR3 spans 15 residues. Trimming removed 1 base from V and 4 bases from J; junction bases left unmatched: 7.

The chain links TRBV5-1 to TRBJ2-1, with D possibly being TRBD2 (6 bases). The CDR3 covers 18 residues. The V and J ends lost 3 bases and 0 bases respectively, with 19 bases between them. Germline V CDR1 and CDR2: SGHRS, YFSETQ. The chain's CDR3 is CASSYAVSSGNSYNEQFF. The CDR3 bases are TGCGCCAGCAGCTATGCAGTGAGTAGCGGAAACTCCTACAATGAGCAGTTCTTC. Variable domain in full (rest from reference TRBV5-1 and TRBJ2-1): KAGVTQTPRYLIKTRGQQVTLSCSPISGHRSVSWYQQTPGQGLQFLFEYFSETQRNKGNFPGRFSGRQFSNSRSEMNVSTLELGDSALYLCASSYAVSSGNSYNEQFFGPGTRLTVL.

V is TRBV5-1 and J is TRBJ2-2; the D gene is possibly TRBD1 (6 bases). CDR1 is SGHRS, CDR2 YFSETQ, per germline. The ends were cut back, 1 base at V and 7 bases at J, with 14 bases in the middle. The CDR3 contains 15 residues. Written as DNA, the CDR3 is TGCGCCAGCAGCTTGTCCCCGATAGGGGGCGGGGAGCTGTTTTTT. Translation gives CASSLSPIGGGELFF.

This chain uses TRBV11-3 with TRBJ1-6, with D tentatively TRBD1 (5 bases). The CDR3 consists of 13 residues. CDR1 and CDR2 from the germline V gene are SGHNT and YENEEA. The V and J ends lost 0 bases and 8 bases respectively, with 5 bases between them. In DNA form, the CDR3 reads TGTGCCAGCAGCTTAGACAGGGATTCACCCCTCCACTTT. Translating gives CASSLDRDSPLHF.

The CDR3 is CASSAGGAYQETQYF. CDR3 coding DNA: TGTGCCAGCAGCGCCGGTGGGGCGTACCAAGAGACCCAGTACTTC. The genes are TRBV2 and TRBJ2-5; a weak D match, TRBD1 (5 bases). Trimming shortened V by 6 bases and J by 0 bases, and 14 bases separated the two germline ends. The CDR3 length is 15 residues. CDR1 and CDR2 from the germline V gene are SNHLY and FYNNEI.

This clone was observed a few times. The V call is TRBV5-1, the J call TRBJ1-1, with 7 bases identical to TRBD1. The CDR3 runs 14 residues. J gave up 2 bases and V 4 bases, and 5 bases lay outside the gene matches. Germline V gene lookup returns CDR1 SGHRS and CDR2 YFSETQ. CDR3 sequence reads: CASSVTGTNTEAFF. CDR3 bases: TGCGCCAGCAGCGTGACAGGGACCAACACTGAAGCTTTCTTT. Supplemented by reference TRBV5-1 and TRBJ1-1, the full variable domain reads KAGVTQTPRYLIKTRGQQVTLSCSPISGHRSVSWYQQTPGQGLQFLFEYFSETQRNKGNFPGRFSGRQFSNSRSEMNVSTLELGDSALYLCASSVTGTNTEAFFGQGTRLTVV.

The chain uses TRBV29-1 and TRBJ2-3; 11 positions match TRBD2. Unmatched junction bases numbered 6, after V lost 6 bases and J lost 4 bases. CDR1 SQVTM and CDR2 ANQGSEA come from the germline V gene. The CDR3 totals 14 residues. In DNA, the CDR3 is TGCAGCGTCGATAGCGGGAGGGTTGCAGATACGCAGTATTTT. Translation: CSVDSGRVADTQYF.

This chain uses TRBV7-8 with TRBJ2-7; TRBD2 is a possible D gene (5 bases). The germline CDR1 and CDR2 sequences are SGHVS and FQNEAQ. The CDR3 length is 15 residues. V lost 1 base, J lost 3 bases, and 13 bases lay in between. CDR3 sequence reads: CASSLGPSRHYEQYF. The CDR3, as DNA: TGTGCCAGCAGCTTAGGGCCTAGCCGCCACTACGAGCAGTACTTC.

The chain links TRBV5-1 to TRBJ2-2, with 9 nucleotides matching TRBD2. The CDR3 extends over 15 amino acids. From germline, CDR1 is SGHRS and CDR2 YFSETQ. V was pared by 0 bases and J by 7 bases, with 4 bases of the junction left unmatched. The CDR3 reads CASSLGLAGNGELFF. The CDR3 DNA follows: TGCGCCAGCAGCTTGGGTCTAGCGGGGAACGGGGAGCTGTTTTTT.

The CDR3 DNA reads as TGTGCCAGCAGTTCCCCAGCCACAGGGACCTACGAGCAGTACTTC. Protein product: CASSSPATGTYEQYF. The V and J genes are TRBV28 and TRBJ2-7; TRBD1 is a possible D gene (6 bases). The CDR3 covers 15 residues. Germline loops: CDR1 MDHEN, CDR2 SYDVKM. V was trimmed by 4 bases and J by 2 bases, leaving 15 bases between them.

This clone appeared a few times. The chain has TRBV6-6 and TRBJ1-1, with 10 bases matching TRBD1. Looked up from germline, CDR1 is MNHNY and CDR2 is SVGAGI (reference sequence). J lost 5 bases, V lost 10 bases, and 13 bases had no gene match. This CDR3 has 15 amino acids. In DNA, the CDR3 is TGTGCCATAACCTCAACCGGGACAGGGGATACTGAAGCTTTCTTT. This encodes CAITSTGTGDTEAFF.

J is TRBJ1-5 and V is TRBV11-3; no clear D. Germline V gene data show CDR1 as SGHNT and CDR2 as YENEEA. V lost 4 bases, J lost 7 bases, and 11 bases lay in between. The CDR3 has 13 residues. Here the CDR3 reads CASSSPGGQPQHF. The CDR3 DNA is TGTGCCAGCAGCTCCCCTGGCGGGCAGCCCCAGCATTTT.

The chain is built from TRBV27 and TRBJ1-1; a weak D match, TRBD1 (5 bases). CDR1 is MNHEY and CDR2 is SMNVEV in the germline V gene (reference sequence). CDR3 size: 16 residues. Trimming removed 1 base at V and 4 bases at J, with 16 bases between. This CDR3 is CASSLWGSLGSTEAFF. DNA of the CDR3: TGTGCCAGCAGTTTATGGGGCAGCTTAGGCAGCACTGAAGCTTTCTTT.